A single sample gave rise to the 20 T cell receptor beta chains below, sequenced in a study of blood T cell repertoires in COVID-19. The data were produced by immunoSEQ multiplex PCR, yet TCRdb's version contains in-frame clones alone and is incomplete. The data contain 300,000 to 400,000 clones, around 89% of them singletons. Sequenced material: PBMCs or T cells enriched from blood (not recorded which). The receptors derive from a woman aged 18 to 35 who had recovered from COVID-19.

This clone has a single count. The CDR3 loop reads CASSGGGKYQPQHF. The CDR3 DNA reads TGTGCCAGCAGTGGGGGGGGAAAGTATCAGCCCCAGCATTTT. This rearrangement joins TRBV27 to TRBJ1-5; TRBD1 is a possible D gene (5 bases). V was clipped by 5 bases and J by 5 bases, with 13 bases between them. Per the germline V gene, CDR1 is MNHEY and CDR2 is SMNVEV (reference sequence). This CDR3 spans 14 amino acids.

The chain links TRBV5-1 to TRBJ2-1; 13 bases match TRBD2. The germline gives CDR1 SGHRS, CDR2 YFSETQ. The CDR3 contains 16 residues. The junction had 13 bases not matched to a gene; V was cut back by 7 bases and J by 9 bases. CDR3 protein: CASERRLAGGDGEQFF. CDR3 nucleotides: TGCGCCAGCGAGAGAAGACTAGCGGGGGGTGACGGTGAGCAGTTCTTC. The entire variable domain, with the rest obtained from reference TRBV5-1 and TRBJ2-1, is as follows: KAGVTQTPRYLIKTRGQQVTLSCSPISGHRSVSWYQQTPGQGLQFLFEYFSETQRNKGNFPGRFSGRQFSNSRSEMNVSTLELGDSALYLCASERRLAGGDGEQFFGPGTRLTVL.

The table lists this clone with a count of one. The chain uses TRBV15 and TRBJ2-3; tentatively, D is TRBD1 (5 bases). Germline-derived CDR1 and CDR2 are LNHNV and YYDKDF (reference sequence). The CDR3 consists of 13 residues. V was clipped by 1 base and J by 5 bases, with 7 bases between them. The DNA for the CDR3 is TGTGCCACCAGCAGAGTAAGGGGAGATACGCAGTATTTT. Amino acids: CATSRVRGDTQYF.

The chain combines TRBV3-1 (or the pseudogene TRBV3-2) with TRBJ1-6; unclear D gene. From germline, CDR1 is LGHDT and CDR2 YNNKEL (reference sequence). The CDR3 loop spans 14 amino acids. V was clipped by 1 base and J by 10 bases, with 11 bases between them. CDR3 nucleotide sequence: TGTGCCAGCAGCCAAGTCGGCGGGGAGTCACCCCTCCACTTT. Translation: CASSQVGGESPLHF.

V and J are TRBV19 and TRBJ1-1; a weak D match, TRBD1 (5 bases). The V end lost 4 bases, the J end lost 0 bases, and 15 bases lay between the germline ends. CDR3 length: 16 residues. Germline V gene data show CDR1 as LNHDA and CDR2 as SQIVND (reference sequence). The CDR3 nucleotides read TGTGCCAGTAGTAGGCAGGGCCTTGAATTGAACACTGAAGCTTTCTTT. Protein: CASSRQGLELNTEAFF. The full variable domain, completed using reference TRBV19 and TRBJ1-1, is DGGITQSPKYLFRKEGQNVTLSCEQNLNHDAMYWYRQDPGQGLRLIYYSQIVNDFQKGDIAEGYSVSREKKESFPLTVTSAQKNPTAFYLCASSRQGLELNTEAFFGQGTRLTVV.

This chain connects TRBV6-5 to TRBJ2-3; maybe TRBD1 (6 bases). The germline V gene encodes CDR1 MNHEY and CDR2 SVGAGI. V was pared by 6 bases and J by 6 bases, with 16 bases between. This CDR3 spans 14 amino acids. CDR3 bases: TGTGCCAGCAGGCCTCAGGGGTTGGTGGATACGCAGTATTTT. Encoded protein: CASRPQGLVDTQYF.

The chain is built from TRBV10-1 and TRBJ1-6, with D hard to call. Germline V gene sequence: CDR1 WNHNN, CDR2 SYGVQD (reference sequence). The CDR3 runs 14 residues. The V end lost 5 bases, the J end lost 0 bases, and 5 bases lay between the germline ends. The CDR3 nucleotides read TGCGCCAGCAGTCCAAACTCCTATAATTCACCCCTCCACTTT. It is translated as CASSPNSYNSPLHF.

The chain is built from TRBV30 and TRBJ1-2; weak D call: TRBD1 (5 bases). Trimming pared 3 bases from V and 0 bases from J, leaving 8 bases between. CDR3 length: 13 residues. The germline gives CDR1 GTSNPN, CDR2 SVGIG (reference sequence). The CDR3 DNA follows: TGTGCCTGGAGGGGGCAGGCTAACTATGGCTACACCTTC. Encoded protein: CAWRGQANYGYTF.

The chain employs TRBV7-2 and TRBJ1-2, with a weak D call TRBD1 (6 bases). The CDR3 extends over 15 amino acids. Trimming took 1 base from V and 8 from J, leaving 17 bases between them. From germline, CDR1 is SGHTA and CDR2 FQGNSA. The DNA of the CDR3 is TGTGCCAGCAGCTTAGTGGGTGGGGGCCCCTCGGGCTACACCTTC. Translated: CASSLVGGGPSGYTF.

The chain links TRBV6-2 or TRBV6-3 to TRBJ2-2, with D tentatively TRBD1 (5 bases). V lost 3 bases and J 6 bases, leaving 14 bases between the germline ends. The V gene's germline CDR1 is MNHEY and CDR2 SVGEGT. This CDR3 is built from 15 residues. The CDR3 is CASSYGPGWSGELFF. The CDR3 DNA sequence: TGTGCCAGCAGTTATGGGCCAGGGTGGTCCGGGGAGCTGTTTTTT.

This chain joins TRBV7-6 and TRBJ2-1; possibly TRBD1 for D (6 bases). Per germline, CDR1 SGHVS and CDR2 FNYEAQ. The CDR3 extends over 13 amino acids. V gave up 4 bases and J gave up 8 bases, with 12 bases separating them. CDR3 bases: TGTGCCAGCAGCTCCACAGGGTACCATGAGCAGTTCTTC. It translates to CASSSTGYHEQFF.

The J gene is TRBJ1-6, the V gene TRBV5-8; 11 bases fit TRBD1. CDR1 and CDR2 (germline): SGHTS, YDEGEE. V lost 4 bases, J lost 6 bases, and 9 bases stayed unmatched. CDR3 size: 17 residues. The CDR3 nucleotides are TGTGCCAGCAGCCCCCGGGACAGGGGGATAGGTAATTCACCCCTCCACTTT. Translated: CASSPRDRGIGNSPLHF.

The rearrangement links TRBV5-1 to TRBJ1-2; 8 positions agree with TRBD1. Germline trimming cut 3 bases from V and 6 bases from J; bases unmatched to any gene: 7. The CDR3 is 14 amino acids. Germline assignment: CDR1 SGHRS and CDR2 YFSETQ. CDR3 residues: CASSSPDRADGYTF. For the CDR3, the DNA is TGCGCCAGCAGCTCCCCGGACAGGGCGGATGGCTACACCTTC.

The V and J genes are TRBV18 and TRBJ1-1, with 8 bases identical to TRBD1. The CDR3 is 14 amino acids. The germline V gene has CDR1 KGHSH and CDR2 LQKENI. V shed 3 bases and J 4 bases; nucleotides not matched to a gene: 4. The CDR3 is CASSPLTGGTEAFF. The CDR3 DNA is TGTGCCAGCTCACCTCTCACAGGGGGCACTGAAGCTTTCTTT.

The chain combines TRBV3-1 (or the pseudogene TRBV3-2) with TRBJ2-3, with TRBD2 matching 8 bases. The trim removed 3 bases at V and 1 base at J, leaving 9 bases unmatched. Germline V lookup: CDR1 LGHDT, CDR2 YNNKEL (reference sequence). The CDR3 has 17 amino acids. CDR3 bases: TGTGCCAGCAGCCAGCTTCTAGCGACTAGCGGCACAGATACGCAGTATTTT. It encodes CASSQLLATSGTDTQYF.

The rearrangement links TRBV10-3 to TRBJ2-3; TRBD1 aligns across 7 bases. CDR3 length equals 14 residues. The V segment lost 4 bases and the J segment 2 bases; nucleotides outside the gene matches: 3. Germline V gene data show CDR1 as ENHRY and CDR2 as SYGVKD. In nucleotides, the CDR3 is TGTGCCATCAGTGTGGGACAGACCACAGATACGCAGTATTTT. As protein: CAISVGQTTDTQYF.

This clone has only one observation. This chain joins TRBV24-1 and TRBJ1-5, with 7 bases aligning to TRBD1. Germline CDR1 reads KGHDR; CDR2 reads SFDVKD. The CDR3 runs to 17 residues. V was pared by 3 bases and J by 7 bases, with 14 bases of the junction left unmatched. For the CDR3, the DNA is TGTGCCACCAGTGATGAGGAACAGGGGCCTTTAGGACAGCCCCAGCATTTT. Its translation: CATSDEEQGPLGQPQHF.

This rearrangement joins TRBV7-9 to TRBJ2-7; tentative D call: TRBD2 (5 bases). Trimming pared 6 bases from V and 4 bases from J, leaving 16 bases between. The germline gives CDR1 SEHNR, CDR2 FQNEAQ (reference sequence). This CDR3 is built from 14 residues. The CDR3 DNA sequence: TGTGCCAGCAGGTCTGCGGGTTCCCCTTACGAGCAGTACTTC. It translates to CASRSAGSPYEQYF.

The V and J genes are TRBV5-5 and TRBJ1-4; the D gene is possibly TRBD1 (6 bases). The V end lost 6 bases, the J end lost 4 bases, and 22 bases lay between the germline ends. This CDR3 contains 17 residues. The germline CDR1 and CDR2 sequences are SGHKS and YYEKEE (reference sequence). Here the CDR3 DNA reads TGTGCCAGCACCATAACTCAGGGGCAGGGTAGTAATGAAAAACTGTTTTTT. Residues: CASTITQGQGSNEKLFF.

There are a few counts of this clone. CDR3: CASSIGRQTNNQPQHF. Written as DNA, the CDR3 is TGTGCCAGTAGTATAGGGAGACAGACGAACAATCAGCCCCAGCATTTT. V and J are TRBV19 and TRBJ1-5; D might be TRBD1 (5 bases). The CDR3 sequence is 16 residues long. CDR1 is LNHDA and CDR2 is SQIVND in the germline V gene (reference sequence). Trimming removed 1 base from V and 3 bases from J, with 13 bases in between. The complete variable domain, with remaining parts taken from reference TRBV19 and TRBJ1-5, reads DGGITQSPKYLFRKEGQNVTLSCEQNLNHDAMYWYRQDPGQGLRLIYYSQIVNDFQKGDIAEGYSVSREKKESFPLTVTSAQKNPTAFYLCASSIGRQTNNQPQHFGDGTRLSIL.